This TCR beta chain derives from a study of early T cells in non-severe SARS-CoV-2 infection. Points from the study as a whole: Missing private and CD4 specificities, VDJdb matching favored anti-spike CD8 responses.

The sample holds a few counts of this clonotype. The antigen remains undetermined. This may come from a read error, since a much larger clone is one base off. In the library, individual cDNA molecules carried attached unique molecular identifiers. TCRdb reanalysed the 5' RACE reads using MiXCR and keeps one entry per CDR3 protein. The data show about 79,000 distinct CDR3 sequences, roughly an eighth seen once. Germline assignment: CDR1 KGHSH and CDR2 LQKENI. The CDR3 loop spans 15 amino acids. The sequencing sample was made of whole blood. This clonotype originated in an adult who was a healthcare worker with PCR-confirmed SARS-CoV-2 infection or an uninfected control (not recorded which). The rearrangement joins TRBV18 to TRBJ1-1; 10 bases are a match to TRBD1. In DNA form, the CDR3 reads TGTGTCAGCTCATCCTGGACAGGGGGAGCTTCTGAAGCTTTCTTT. Translation: CVSSSWTGGASEAFF.